This T cell receptor (beta chain) was documented in a study of PD-1 blockade in classical Hodgkin lymphoma. This clone was recorded a few times. Time point: newly diagnosed, previously untreated cHL patient sample. The authors enriched CD8+ T cells from thawed PBMCs via magnetic negative selection. The CDR3 length is 16 residues. In germline, CDR1 is SGHRS, CDR2 YFSETQ. After removal of 4 bases from V and 2 bases from J, the junction contained 11 bases not matched to a gene. Clones were read by immunoSEQ multiplex PCR, and TCRdb kept only the in-frame ones, dropping some. The sample holds tens of thousands of clones, 85% to 90% seen once.

The clonotype was recovered from a human donor with classical Hodgkin lymphoma. The chain combines TRBV5-1 with TRBJ1-2; 7 nucleotides align to TRBD1. Sample: CD8+ T cells from blood. The CDR3 sequence is CASSPQGTEGNYGYTF. The CDR3, as DNA: TGCGCCAGCAGCCCTCAAGGGACAGAGGGCAACTATGGCTACACCTTC.